One and the same sample provided the 5 T cell receptor beta chains below, sequenced in a study of blood T cell repertoires in COVID-19. This table comes from immunoSEQ multiplex PCR, and its TCRdb copy is limited to in-frame clones, with some not included. The data show around 79,000 clones, 75% to 90% seen once. The sample consisted of peripheral blood. Every receptor here comes from a man in his 70s with active or convalescent COVID-19.

This chain connects TRBV30 to TRBJ1-1; 7 bases are a match to TRBD1. Germline-derived CDR1 and CDR2 are GTSNPN and SVGIG (reference sequence). Trimming cost V 2 bases and J 0 bases; bases outside gene matches: 3. The CDR3 contains 14 residues. DNA for the CDR3: TGTGCCTGGAGTCCGGGACAGTTGAACACTGAAGCTTTCTTT. It translates to CAWSPGQLNTEAFF.

V and J are TRBV9 and TRBJ2-7; D call uncertain. The CDR3 covers 14 residues. V lost 0 bases and J lost 1, with 8 bases in between. Germline CDR1 SGDLS, CDR2 YYNGEE. The CDR3 DNA is TGTGCCAGCAGCGTAGAGGCCAGGTCCTACGAGCAGTACTTC. This codes for CASSVEARSYEQYF. The whole variable domain, filled in from reference TRBV9 and TRBJ2-7, reads DSGVTQTPKHLITATGQRVTLRCSPRSGDLSVYWYQQSLDQGLQFLIQYYNGEERAKGNILERFSAQQFPDLHSELNLSSLELGDSALYFCASSVEARSYEQYFGPGTRLTVT.

Only one count was recorded for this clone. The chain is built from TRBV28 and TRBJ1-3; a weak D match, TRBD1 (5 bases). In germline, CDR1 is MDHEN, CDR2 SYDVKM. The CDR3 is 15 residues long. V lost 6 bases to trimming and J lost 0 bases, with 12 bases between them. CDR3 loop: CASSSAGGSGNTIYF. The CDR3 DNA sequence: TGTGCCAGCAGCTCCGCCGGGGGCTCTGGAAACACCATATATTTT.

This chain joins TRBV11-2 and TRBJ1-1; D gene ambiguous. This CDR3 is built from 13 residues. V was clipped by 5 bases and J by 10 bases, with 17 bases between them. In germline, CDR1 is SGHAT, CDR2 FQNNGV. This CDR3 reads CASSHPRPEGAFF. As DNA, the CDR3 is TGTGCCAGCAGCCACCCGAGGCCGGAGGGAGCTTTCTTT.

This clone is a singleton in its sample. Different DNA sequences within this sample yield the same CDR3. The V and J genes are TRBV9 and TRBJ2-5; 10 bases align to TRBD2. The germline CDR1 and CDR2 sequences are SGDLS and YYNGEE. This CDR3 has 15 residues. Losses at the gene ends were 3 bases for V and 1 base for J; bases not matched to a gene: 3. The CDR3 DNA reads as TGTGCCAGCAGCGGTAGCGGGAGGCCCCAAGAGACCCAGTACTTC. It is translated as CASSGSGRPQETQYF.